This T cell receptor beta chain was retrieved from a study of somatic mutations in cytotoxic T cells in rheumatoid arthritis. The CDR3 is 16 amino acids. V lost 6 bases and J 0 bases, leaving 15 bases between the germline ends. Germline lookup yields CDR1 MNHEY and CDR2 SMNVEV (reference sequence). Using immunoSEQ multiplex PCR, the repertoire was profiled, and TCRdb retains in-frame clones only, with some absent. The table includes approximately 23,000 clones, just under 80% detected once. The study's findings and limits: CD8+ T-cell clonality showed no significant difference between rheumatoid arthritis patients and age-matched healthy controls.

Concerning this clone: Its antigen remains unidentified.

The sample comprised CD8+ T cells sorted from blood. This receptor was taken from an adult with rheumatoid arthritis. This chain links TRBV27 with TRBJ2-1; D perhaps matches TRBD1 (6 bases). CDR3 sequence reads: CASSPAGTPSYNEQFF. CDR3 nucleotide sequence: TGTGCCAGCAGCCCAGCCGGGACACCCTCCTACAATGAGCAGTTCTTC.